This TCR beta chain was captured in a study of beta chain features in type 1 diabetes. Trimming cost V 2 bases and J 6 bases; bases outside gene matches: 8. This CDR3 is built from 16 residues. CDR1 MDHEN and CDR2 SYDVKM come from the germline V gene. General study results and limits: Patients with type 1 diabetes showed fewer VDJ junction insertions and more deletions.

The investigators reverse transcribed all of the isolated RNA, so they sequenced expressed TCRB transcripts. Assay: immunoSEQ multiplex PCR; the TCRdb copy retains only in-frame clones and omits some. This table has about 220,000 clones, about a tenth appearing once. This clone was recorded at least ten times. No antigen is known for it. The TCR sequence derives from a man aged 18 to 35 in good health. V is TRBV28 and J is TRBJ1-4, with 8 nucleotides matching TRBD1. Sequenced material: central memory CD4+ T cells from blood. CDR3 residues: CASSLNLGQAHEKLFF. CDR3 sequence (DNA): TGTGCCAGCAGTTTAAATCTGGGACAGGCACATGAAAAACTGTTTTTT.